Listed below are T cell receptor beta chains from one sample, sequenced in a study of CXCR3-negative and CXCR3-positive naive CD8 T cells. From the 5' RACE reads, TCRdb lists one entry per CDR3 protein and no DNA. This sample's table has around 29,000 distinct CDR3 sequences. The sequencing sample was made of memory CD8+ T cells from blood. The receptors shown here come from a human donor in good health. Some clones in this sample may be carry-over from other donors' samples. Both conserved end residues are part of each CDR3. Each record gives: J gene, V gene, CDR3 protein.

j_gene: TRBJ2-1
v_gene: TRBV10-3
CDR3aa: CAITTDRVDEQFF

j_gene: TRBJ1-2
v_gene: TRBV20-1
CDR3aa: CSARYRDYGYTF

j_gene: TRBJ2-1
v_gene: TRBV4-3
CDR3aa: CASSQDRSGNEQFF

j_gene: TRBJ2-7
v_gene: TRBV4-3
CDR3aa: CASSQSPEGESYEQYF

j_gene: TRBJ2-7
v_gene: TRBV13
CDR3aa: CASSSLPYEQYF

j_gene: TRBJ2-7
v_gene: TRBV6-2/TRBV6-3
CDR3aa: CASSYSRTSGSYEQYF

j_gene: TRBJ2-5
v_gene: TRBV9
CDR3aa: CASSVSGSDQETQYF

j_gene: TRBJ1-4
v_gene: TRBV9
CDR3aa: CASSTTGTGATNEKLFF

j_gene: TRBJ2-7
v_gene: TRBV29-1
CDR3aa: CSVVRGVGEQYF

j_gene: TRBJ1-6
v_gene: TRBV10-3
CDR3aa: CATGTGGEYNSPLHF

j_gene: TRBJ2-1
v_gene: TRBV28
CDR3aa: CASSLAGADEQFF

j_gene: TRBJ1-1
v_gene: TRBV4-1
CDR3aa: CASSPFAGPLGTEAFF

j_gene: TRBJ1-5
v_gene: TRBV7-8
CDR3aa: CASSLEYDPNQPQHF

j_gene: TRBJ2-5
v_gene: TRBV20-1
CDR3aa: CSARGGQDQETQYF

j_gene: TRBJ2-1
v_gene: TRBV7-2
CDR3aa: CVSSSTFSYNEQFF

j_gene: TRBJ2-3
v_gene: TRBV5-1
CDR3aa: CASSLALRGTDTQYF

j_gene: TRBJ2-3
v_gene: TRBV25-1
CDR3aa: CASEKGGSTDTQYF